The 8 T cell receptor beta chains below were found in one sample sequenced in a study of T cells after yellow fever vaccination. TCRdb re-derived calls from the 5' RACE reads in MiXCR, one entry per CDR3 protein. The sample lists fewer than 350,000 distinct CDR3 sequences; roughly 8.7% were seen once. This specimen consisted of PBMCs, obtained on the day of the first yellow fever vaccination. These receptors were obtained from a man between 18 and 35 years old who received the YFV17D yellow fever vaccine.

There are many counts of this clonotype. The chain joins TRBV6-5 to TRBJ1-4, with 8 bases aligning to TRBD1. The junction had 8 bases not matched to a gene; V was cut back by 0 bases and J by 11 bases. This CDR3 has 15 residues. Germline V gene lookup returns CDR1 MNHEY and CDR2 SVGAGI. The CDR3 DNA reads TGTGCCAGCAGTTACTCGTACAGGGGGGTCGAGAAACTGTTTTTT. Translated, it gives CASSYSYRGVEKLFF.

The chain couples TRBV6-5 to TRBJ1-1; tentatively, D is TRBD1 (5 bases). This CDR3 is built from 15 residues. Germline values: CDR1 MNHEY, CDR2 SVGAGI. The ends were cut back, 0 bases at V and 6 bases at J, with 14 bases in the middle. Here the CDR3 DNA reads TGTGCCAGCAGTTACTCAGGGGTTCCGGACGCTGAAGCTTTCTTT. It yields the protein CASSYSGVPDAEAFF.

The sample holds many counts of this clonotype. This chain connects TRBV5-1 to TRBJ2-5; TRBD2 aligns across 9 bases. With V trimmed by 3 bases and J by 5 bases, 5 bases remained unmatched. This CDR3 spans 14 amino acids. CDR1 is SGHRS and CDR2 is YFSETQ in the germline V gene. CDR3 amino acids: CASSSGLATETQYF. CDR3 nucleotide sequence: TGCGCCAGCAGCTCGGGACTAGCAACTGAGACCCAGTACTTC.

This clonotype was detected only a few times. The CDR3: CASSTTGKQYF. The CDR3, as DNA: TGTGCCAGCAGCACAACGGGAAAGCAGTACTTC. J is TRBJ2-7 and V is TRBV7-6, with D possibly matching TRBD2 (5 bases). Germline values: CDR1 SGHVS, CDR2 FNYEAQ. This CDR3 comprises 11 residues. Trimming shortened V by 5 bases and J by 8 bases, and 10 bases separated the two germline ends.

There are a few counts of this clonotype. The chain has TRBV7-2 and TRBJ2-7; no clear D gene. This CDR3 comprises 13 residues. The V end was cut by 0 bases, the J end by 3 bases, with 6 bases between. From germline, CDR1 is SGHTA and CDR2 FQGNSA. The CDR3 sequence is CASSLAADYEQYV. The CDR3, as DNA: TGTGCCAGCAGCTTAGCGGCAGACTACGAGCAGTACGTC.

The chain uses TRBV12-3 or TRBV12-4 and TRBJ1-2; 10 bases line up with TRBD1. V was clipped by 2 bases and J by 5 bases; unmatched bases: 8. The CDR3 runs 16 residues. CDR3 in amino acids: CASSLFAVDRGYGYTF. The CDR3 DNA sequence: TGTGCCAGCAGTTTATTCGCTGTGGACAGGGGGTATGGCTACACCTTC.

The rearrangement uses TRBV4-1 and TRBJ1-2; 7 bases map to TRBD1. The CDR3 extends over 13 amino acids. After removal of 1 base from V and 6 bases from J, the junction contained 2 bases not matched to a gene. Germline CDR1 MGHRA, CDR2 YSYEKL. The CDR3 DNA reads TGCGCCAGCAGCCAAGGACAGGGTAATGGCTACACCTTC. Its protein product is CASSQGQGNGYTF.

The CDR3 is CSAPPKQEYGYTF. The CDR3 coding sequence is TGCAGTGCCCCTCCCAAACAGGAATATGGCTACACCTTC. V and J are TRBV20-1 and TRBJ1-2; a possible D gene is TRBD1 (5 bases). This CDR3 is 13 amino acids long. In germline, CDR1 is DFQATT, CDR2 SNEGSKA (reference sequence). The V and J ends lost 6 bases and 5 bases respectively, with 16 bases between them.